This entry is about one T cell receptor beta chain. Its antigen is unknown. The length of the CDR3 is 17 residues. V dropped 7 bases and J dropped 0; count of bases not matched to a gene: 13. CDR1 and CDR2 (germline): SGHRS, YFSETQ. These data are taken from a study of graft-versus-host responses after intestinal transplantation. Overall study: Recipients had transplants, and these were multivisceral, liver-intestinal, or isolated intestinal. Anti-thymocyte globulin was used for induction in all recipients, who then took tacrolimus and steroids for 3 to 4 years.

The study, taken as a whole, reports: In recipient marrow, GvH clones were found, and some appeared first in ileum or blood. With peak circulating GvH clone levels came an association with early post-transplant HvG declines.

Assay: immunoSEQ multiplex PCR; the TCRdb copy retains only in-frame clones and omits some. Counted here are roughly 43,000 clones, approximately 94% occurring once; the ten biggest clones make up 1.6%. The clonotype comes from a human patient who received an intestinal transplant, so some T cells may come from the graft donor. The specimen was PBMCs, collected around 48 weeks after intestinal transplant. This sequence joins TRBV5-1 and TRBJ2-4, with 7 bases matching TRBD2. CDR3 loop: CASGLERAPRAKNIQYF. The CDR3 coding sequence is TGCGCCAGCGGACTAGAAAGGGCTCCCCGAGCCAAAAACATTCAGTACTTC.